The 6 T cell receptor beta chains below were found in one sample sequenced in a study of cytomegalovirus exposure and HLA in healthy donors. With 60 Vbeta and 13 Jbeta primers, the PCR was carried out. Assay: immunoSEQ multiplex PCR; the TCRdb copy retains only in-frame clones and omits some. The sample consists of fewer than 140,000 clones, 82% of them appearing once. Material: PBMCs. These receptors came from a man between 50 and 59 years old in good health and CMV-seronegative.

This clone was observed a few times. One end of the junction is discordant with germline, which a read error may explain. The rearrangement links TRBV5-1 to TRBJ2-5, with TRBD2 matching over 7 bases. The CDR3 sequence is 15 residues long. Germline loops: CDR1 SGHRS, CDR2 YFSETQ. CDR3 sequence: CASSLIGGSQKTQYF. Written as DNA, the CDR3 is TGCGCCAGCAGCTTGATCGGGGGGTCCCAAAAGACCCAGTACTTC.

The J gene is TRBJ2-4, the V gene TRBV7-2, with TRBD2 as a possible D gene (5 bases). V was trimmed by 5 bases and J by 11 bases, leaving 10 bases between them. CDR3 length: 11 amino acids. Germline CDR1 is SGHTA and CDR2 is FQGNSA. CDR3 residues: CASSPGLVQYF. The CDR3 DNA reads as TGTGCCAGCAGCCCAGGACTCGTTCAGTACTTC.

This clone turned up a few times. The chain joins TRBV28 to TRBJ2-7, with D perhaps matching TRBD2 (7 bases). CDR3 length: 14 residues. The V end lost 4 bases, the J end lost 6 bases, and 16 bases lay between the germline ends. Germline lookup yields CDR1 MDHEN and CDR2 SYDVKM. The DNA of the CDR3 is TGTGCCAGCAGTTGGGGGGGCGGGGGCTCCGAGCAGTACGTC. It is translated as CASSWGGGGSEQYV.

In DNA form, the CDR3 reads TGTGCCAGCAGCTTATCGACTAGCACAGATACGCAGTATTTT. This sequence encodes CASSLSTSTDTQYF. J is TRBJ2-3 and V is TRBV7-2; no clear D gene. The germline gives CDR1 SGHTA, CDR2 FQGNSA. Deletions cut 2 bases from V and 0 bases from J, with 6 bases between. The CDR3 runs 14 residues.

The gene calls are TRBV28 and TRBJ2-1, with a possible D match to TRBD2 (6 bases). The CDR3 runs to 15 residues. The germline V and J ends were trimmed by 2 bases and 8 bases, with 16 bases remaining between them. The germline gives CDR1 MDHEN, CDR2 SYDVKM. The CDR3 is CASSLAEGWVDEQFF. In nucleotides, the CDR3 is TGTGCCAGCAGTTTAGCGGAGGGCTGGGTGGATGAGCAGTTCTTC.

V usage is TRBV7-9 and J usage is TRBJ2-4; unclear D gene. Trimming removed 5 bases at V and 0 bases at J, with 8 bases between. The CDR3 runs to 14 residues. Germline V gene lookup returns CDR1 SEHNR and CDR2 FQNEAQ (reference sequence). CDR3: CASSHPVAKNIQYF. In DNA form, the CDR3 reads TGTGCCAGCAGCCACCCAGTAGCCAAAAACATTCAGTACTTC.